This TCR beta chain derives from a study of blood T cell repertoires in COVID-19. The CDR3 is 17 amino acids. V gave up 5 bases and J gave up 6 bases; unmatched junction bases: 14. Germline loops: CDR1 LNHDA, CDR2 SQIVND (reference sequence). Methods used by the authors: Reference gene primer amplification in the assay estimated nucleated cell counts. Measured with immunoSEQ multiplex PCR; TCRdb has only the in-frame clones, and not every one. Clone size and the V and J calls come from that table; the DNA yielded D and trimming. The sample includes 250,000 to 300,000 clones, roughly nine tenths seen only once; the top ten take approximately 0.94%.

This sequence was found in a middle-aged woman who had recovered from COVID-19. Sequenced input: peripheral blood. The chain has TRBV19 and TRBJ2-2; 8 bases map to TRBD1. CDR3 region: CASSLDSGQGWAGELFF. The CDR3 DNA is TGTGCCAGTAGTTTGGACTCCGGACAGGGTTGGGCCGGGGAGCTGTTTTTT. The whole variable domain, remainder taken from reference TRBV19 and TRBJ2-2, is DGGITQSPKYLFRKEGQNVTLSCEQNLNHDAMYWYRQDPGQGLRLIYYSQIVNDFQKGDIAEGYSVSREKKESFPLTVTSAQKNPTAFYLCASSLDSGQGWAGELFFGEGSRLTVL.